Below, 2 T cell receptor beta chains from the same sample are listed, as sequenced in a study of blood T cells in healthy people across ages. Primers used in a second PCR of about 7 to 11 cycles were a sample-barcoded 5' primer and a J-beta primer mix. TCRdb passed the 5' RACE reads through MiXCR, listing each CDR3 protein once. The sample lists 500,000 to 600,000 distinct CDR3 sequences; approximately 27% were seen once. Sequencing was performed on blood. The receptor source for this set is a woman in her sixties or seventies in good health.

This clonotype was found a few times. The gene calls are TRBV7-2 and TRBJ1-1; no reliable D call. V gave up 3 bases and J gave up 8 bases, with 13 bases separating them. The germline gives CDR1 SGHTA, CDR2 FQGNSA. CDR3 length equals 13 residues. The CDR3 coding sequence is TGTGCCAGCAGCTTGGTACGCCCCGTGGAAGCTTTCTTT. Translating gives CASSLVRPVEAFF. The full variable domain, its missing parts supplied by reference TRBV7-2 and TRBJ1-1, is GAGVSQSPSNKVTEKGKDVELRCDPISGHTALYWYRQSLGQGLEFLIYFQGNSAPDKSGLPSDRFSAERTGGSVSTLTIQRTQQEDSAVYLCASSLVRPVEAFFGQGTRLTVV.

The CDR3 region has the DNA TGTGCCTGGAGTCTAGGGTACGAGCAGTACTTC. Translating gives CAWSLGYEQYF. The rearrangement joins TRBV30 to TRBJ2-7; D is undetermined. The CDR3 sequence is 11 residues long. Per germline, CDR1 GTSNPN and CDR2 SVGIG (reference sequence). The V end was cut by 2 bases, the J end by 4 bases, with 6 bases between.